The 31 T cell receptor beta chains listed next were all sequenced from one sample in a study of blood T cells in healthy people across ages. Together with a sample-barcoded 5' primer, a J-beta primer mix was included in a second PCR lasting roughly 6 to 12 cycles. Each CDR3 protein gets one entry after TCRdb re-called the 5' RACE reads with MiXCR. The profile shows about 1.5 million distinct CDR3 sequences, under 55% of them singletons. Sequenced input: blood. The receptors here all came from a young woman in good health.

V and J are TRBV20-1 and TRBJ1-6, with no clear D. Per germline, CDR1 DFQATT and CDR2 SNEGSKA (reference sequence). V lost 0 bases to trimming and J lost 7 bases, with 13 bases between them. The CDR3 spans 15 residues. CDR3 in amino acids: CSARDRELGNSPLHF. The CDR3 DNA is TGCAGTGCTAGAGATAGGGAATTAGGGAATTCACCCCTCCACTTT.

The V call is TRBV12-3 or TRBV12-4, the J call TRBJ2-2; D is unresolved. CDR3 length equals 15 residues. The V gene lost 4 bases and the J gene lost 4 bases, with 13 bases spanning the gap. CDR3 sequence: CASSSWCSLTGELFF. The CDR3 DNA reads as TGTGCCAGCAGTTCCTGGTGCAGTCTCACCGGGGAGCTGTTTTTT.

The genes are TRBV29-1 and TRBJ2-1; D unresolved. The CDR3 has 16 residues. Germline CDR1 SQVTM, CDR2 ANQGSEA. Trimming cost V 0 bases and J 4 bases, with 16 bases left between them. The CDR3 DNA follows: TGCAGCGTTGAAGATCACGGAGTCGGCTTTTACAATGAGCAGTTCTTC. Translating it yields CSVEDHGVGFYNEQFF.

This clonotype was seen many times. CDR3 sequence: CASSQALSEDTQYF. CDR3 coding DNA: TGCGCCAGCAGCCAAGCTCTTAGCGAAGATACGCAGTATTTT. The V gene is TRBV4-3, the J gene TRBJ2-3, with D maybe TRBD2 (5 bases). V gave up 1 base and J gave up 5 bases, with 10 bases separating them. CDR1 is LGHNA and CDR2 is YSLEER in the germline V gene. CDR3 length equals 14 residues.

This sequence joins TRBV5-5 and TRBJ2-7; 7 bases match TRBD2. This CDR3 region has 16 residues. V lost 0 bases, J lost 0 bases, and 6 bases stayed unmatched. CDR1 and CDR2 from the germline V gene are SGHKS and YYEKEE (reference sequence). The CDR3 reads CASSLVAGAFSYEQYF. The CDR3 nucleotides are TGTGCCAGCAGCTTGGTTGCGGGAGCCTTCTCCTACGAGCAGTACTTC. The full variable domain, in which reference TRBV5-5 and TRBJ2-7 provide the parts outside the CDR3, is DAGVTQSPTHLIKTRGQQVTLRCSPISGHKSVSWYQQVLGQGPQFIFQYYEKEERGRGNFPDRFSARQFPNYSSELNVNALLLGDSALYLCASSLVAGAFSYEQYFGPGTRLTVT.

A remark on this clonotype: This sequence may be a read error, since a much larger clone differs from it by one base. This rearrangement joins TRBV6-2 or TRBV6-3 to TRBJ2-1; 10 bases are shared with TRBD1. The DNA end lines up better with TRBJ2-7; the J call may be wrong. CDR1 and CDR2 from the germline V gene are MNHEY and SVGEGT. This CDR3 is built from 14 residues. The CDR3 coding sequence is TGTGCCAGCCTGGGGACAGGGGTCTACAATGAGCAGTACTTC. Residues: CASLGTGVYNEQYF.

A few counts support this clonotype. This chain uses TRBV4-2 with TRBJ2-1; D is possibly TRBD2 (5 bases). V gave up 4 bases and J gave up 2 bases, with 6 bases separating them. Germline V lookup: CDR1 LGHNA, CDR2 YNFKEQ. This CDR3 is 13 amino acids long. The CDR3, as DNA: TGTGCCAGCAGCCGACTACCCTACAATGAGCAGTTCTTC. The encoded protein is CASSRLPYNEQFF.

This clonotype was picked up one time. The CDR3 DNA reads as TGTGCCAGCAGCTTTTCTCCCCCACGCGGTACCATGAACACTGAAGCTTTCTTT. Translation gives CASSFSPPRGTMNTEAFF. The V and J genes are TRBV7-8 and TRBJ1-1; D is uncertain. Germline loops: CDR1 SGHVS, CDR2 FQNEAQ. The CDR3 is 18 residues long. The V and J ends lost 3 bases and 0 bases respectively, with 20 bases between them.

V usage is TRBV6-1 and J usage is TRBJ1-2; weak D call: TRBD1 (5 bases). There are 15 residues in the CDR3. Trimming stripped 6 bases from V and 4 bases from J, with 18 bases between. Looked up from germline, CDR1 is MNHNS and CDR2 is SASEGT. The CDR3 sequence is CASSAGTHGPYGYTF. The CDR3 DNA reads as TGTGCCAGCAGCGCCGGGACCCATGGCCCCTATGGCTACACCTTC.

As concerns this clonotype: The junction departs from germline at one end; a sequencing error may be responsible. This chain connects TRBV6-6 to TRBJ1-6; D is undetermined. CDR3 length: 13 residues. Germline V gene sequence: CDR1 MNHNY, CDR2 SVGAGI (reference sequence). The CDR3 here is CASSKKYKSPLHF. The CDR3 DNA reads as TGTGCCAGCAGTAAGAAATATAAGTCACCCCTCCACTTT.

The V gene is TRBV5-1, the J gene TRBJ1-2; weak D call: TRBD1 (6 bases). Germline V gives CDR1 SGHRS, CDR2 YFSETQ. Trimming took 2 bases from V and 6 from J, leaving 20 bases between them. CDR3 length: 16 amino acids. CDR3 bases: TGCGCCAGCAGCTTTGAAACAGGGTCGGGACCGGATGGCTACACCTTC. It translates to CASSFETGSGPDGYTF. The whole variable domain, remainder taken from reference TRBV5-1 and TRBJ1-2, is KAGVTQTPRYLIKTRGQQVTLSCSPISGHRSVSWYQQTPGQGLQFLFEYFSETQRNKGNFPGRFSGRQFSNSRSEMNVSTLELGDSALYLCASSFETGSGPDGYTFGSGTRLTVV.

This clonotype appeared a few times. The V gene is TRBV6-6, the J gene TRBJ2-1; D gene ambiguous. Per the germline V gene, CDR1 is MNHNY and CDR2 is SVGAGI (reference sequence). This CDR3 has 12 residues. Between the trimmed V and J ends, which lost 10 bases and 0 bases, there was a span of 7 bases. The CDR3, as DNA: TGTGCCACCCAAAGCTCCTACAATGAGCAGTTCTTC. Amino acids: CATQSSYNEQFF.

The rearrangement links TRBV21-1 to TRBJ1-5; the D call of TRBD1 is as the table states it, not checked on the DNA. TRBV21-1 is recorded as a pseudogene. This CDR3 has 15 residues. CDR3 sequence (DNA): TGTGCCAGCACCCCTCCAGGGACAGATGATCAGCCCCAGCATTTT. Its protein is CASTPPGTDDQPQHF.

In this sample, this clonotype turned up a few times. The CDR3 sequence is CSVVLVLAETQYF. The CDR3 coding sequence is TGCAGCGTTGTTCTAGTTCTCGCCGAGACCCAGTACTTC. This sequence joins TRBV29-1 and TRBJ2-5; no reliable D call. CDR1 and CDR2 (germline): SQVTM, ANQGSEA. V lost 4 bases and J 5 bases, leaving 14 bases between the germline ends. CDR3 length equals 13 residues.

This chain uses TRBV2 with TRBJ2-7; D remains ambiguous. CDR3 length: 13 residues. The V end was cut by 3 bases, the J end by 7 bases, with 13 bases between. Germline loops: CDR1 SNHLY, CDR2 FYNNEI. The CDR3 nucleotides are TGTGCCAGCAGTGACAGACTGCCGCAGGAGCAGTACTTC. Translation: CASSDRLPQEQYF. The whole variable domain, remainder taken from reference TRBV2 and TRBJ2-7, is EPEVTQTPSHQVTQMGQEVILRCVPISNHLYFYWYRQILGQKVEFLVSFYNNEISEKSEIFDDQFSVERPDGSNFTLKIRSTKLEDSAMYFCASSDRLPQEQYFGPGTRLTVT.

This clonotype was picked up one time. This chain joins TRBV30 and TRBJ2-4, with D perhaps assigned TRBD1 or TRBD2 (5 bases each). Germline values: CDR1 GTSNPN, CDR2 SVGIG (reference sequence). Between the trimmed V and J ends, which lost 2 bases and 9 bases, there was a span of 20 bases. The CDR3 runs 15 residues. This chain's CDR3 is CAWSIGGTGPTIQYF. The CDR3, as DNA: TGTGCCTGGAGTATCGGAGGAACAGGCCCTACCATTCAGTACTTC.

The sample holds a few counts of this clonotype. This chain connects TRBV29-1 to TRBJ2-7, with 8 bases identical to TRBD2. V shed 6 bases, J shed 2 bases, and the junction held 3 bases outside the gene matches. Germline CDR1 and CDR2: SQVTM and ANQGSEA. The length of the CDR3 is 12 residues. CDR3 bases: TGCAGCGTGAATAGCGGGGCCTACGAGCAGTACTTC. Translated, it gives CSVNSGAYEQYF.

A few counts support this clonotype. This rearrangement joins TRBV27 to TRBJ2-7, with D hard to call. Germline V gene lookup returns CDR1 MNHEY and CDR2 SMNVEV (reference sequence). The V and J ends lost 2 bases and 2 bases respectively, with 10 bases between them. The CDR3 runs 14 residues. The CDR3 loop reads CASSLGRKAYEQYF. As DNA, the CDR3 is TGTGCCAGCAGTTTAGGTAGGAAGGCCTACGAGCAGTACTTC.

J is TRBJ2-7 and V is TRBV7-2; unclear D gene. The J call is in doubt because the DNA end fits TRBJ2-4 better. This CDR3 has 14 residues. CDR1 and CDR2 from the germline V gene are SGHTA and FQGNSA. The chain's CDR3 is CASSPEIVNAIQYF. In DNA, the CDR3 is TGTGCCAGCAGCCCGGAGATTGTTAATGCCATTCAGTACTTC.

This clonotype was counted between two and nine times. This chain connects TRBV28 to TRBJ2-7; maybe TRBD2 (6 bases). The germline V and J ends were trimmed by 2 bases and 2 bases, with 16 bases remaining between them. This CDR3 has 16 residues. CDR1 MDHEN and CDR2 SYDVKM come from the germline V gene. The CDR3 sequence: CASSLSWSGFPYEQYF. The CDR3 nucleotides are TGTGCCAGCAGTTTAAGTTGGAGCGGGTTTCCCTACGAGCAGTACTTC.

The gene calls are TRBV12-3 or TRBV12-4 and TRBJ1-5; D is possibly TRBD1 (6 bases). This CDR3 region has 14 residues. Trimming stripped 3 bases from V and 4 bases from J, with 10 bases between. The CDR3 DNA reads TGTGCCAGCAGTTTTTCAGGGGTGAATCAGCCCCAGCATTTT. Encoded protein: CASSFSGVNQPQHF.

The V gene is TRBV10-3, the J gene TRBJ1-5; D is unclear. With 3 bases removed from V and 0 bases from J, the gap between germline ends came to 9 bases. Germline assignment: CDR1 ENHRY and CDR2 SYGVKD. This CDR3 is 15 amino acids long. DNA for the CDR3: TGTGCCATCAGTGAACAGTCATATAGCAATCAGCCCCAGCATTTT. As protein: CAISEQSYSNQPQHF.

V usage is TRBV28 and J usage is TRBJ2-7, with 7 bases fitting TRBD2. This CDR3 comprises 16 residues. V lost 7 bases to trimming and J lost 2 bases; unmatched junction nucleotides: 14. Germline V gives CDR1 MDHEN, CDR2 SYDVKM. The CDR3 sequence: CASTGGWRTDAYEQYF. The CDR3 coding sequence is TGTGCCAGCACCGGGGGGTGGAGGACTGACGCCTACGAGCAGTACTTC.

This chain uses TRBV11-1 with TRBJ1-1, with a possible D match to TRBD1 (5 bases). The V and J ends lost 5 bases and 7 bases respectively, with 14 bases between them. Germline V gene data show CDR1 as SGHAT and CDR2 as FQDESV (reference sequence). The CDR3 runs to 13 residues. The CDR3 here is CASSQGLRFEAFF. In DNA, the CDR3 is TGTGCCAGCAGCCAGGGACTGCGGTTTGAAGCTTTCTTT.

This clonotype turned up a few times. The rearrangement uses TRBV9 and TRBJ2-5; D possibly corresponds to TRBD1 (6 bases). This CDR3 is built from 15 residues. V was trimmed by 0 bases and J by 2 bases, leaving 11 bases between them. The germline V gene has CDR1 SGDLS and CDR2 YYNGEE. The CDR3 nucleotides read TGTGCCAGCAGCGTAGCAGGGGTCCCACAAGAGACCCAGTACTTC. Translating gives CASSVAGVPQETQYF.

This clonotype was detected a few times. The rearrangement uses TRBV6-2 or TRBV6-3 and TRBJ2-2, with D unresolved. V dropped 2 bases and J dropped 5 bases, with 6 bases sitting between them. Germline V gives CDR1 MNHEY, CDR2 SVGEGT. CDR3 length: 13 residues. The CDR3 DNA reads TGTGCCAGCAGTTACGGTTTTACCGGGGAGCTGTTTTTT. Translating it yields CASSYGFTGELFF.

This clonotype turned up a few times. The V and J genes are TRBV11-2 and TRBJ2-3; D call uncertain. Trimming shortened V by 2 bases and J by 2 bases, and 8 bases separated the two germline ends. Germline-derived CDR1 and CDR2 are SGHAT and FQNNGV. CDR3 size: 14 residues. CDR3 sequence (DNA): TGTGCCAGCAGCTTAAACTGGGACACAGATACGCAGTATTTT. It yields the protein CASSLNWDTDTQYF.

J is TRBJ1-1 and V is TRBV27; 9 bases are shared with TRBD1. V dropped 4 bases and J dropped 0; count of bases not matched to a gene: 12. The CDR3 totals 18 residues. Germline lookup yields CDR1 MNHEY and CDR2 SMNVEV (reference sequence). The CDR3 spells CASSSHDRGFIMNTEAFF. DNA of the CDR3: TGTGCCAGCAGTTCCCACGACAGGGGGTTTATTATGAACACTGAAGCTTTCTTT.

This sequence joins TRBV6-5 and TRBJ2-7; D not resolved. This CDR3 comprises 10 residues. V dropped 7 bases and J dropped 11 bases, with 12 bases sitting between them. Germline values: CDR1 MNHEY, CDR2 SVGAGI. This chain's CDR3 is CASKRNREYF. CDR3 sequence (DNA): TGTGCCAGCAAGAGGAATAGGGAGTACTTC.

V gene TRBV5-1 combines with J gene TRBJ2-7; TRBD2 matches at 9 bases. The germline gives CDR1 SGHRS, CDR2 YFSETQ. The CDR3 sequence is 15 residues long. Trimming took 4 bases from V and 7 from J; bases not matched to a gene: 12. The CDR3, as DNA: TGCGCCAGCAGCAAGGGACTAGCCTCCTACAATGAGCAGTACTTC. Protein: CASSKGLASYNEQYF.

This clonotype was detected a few times. This chain links TRBV12-3 or TRBV12-4 with TRBJ2-1; 10 positions match TRBD2. The CDR3 covers 16 residues. Losses at the gene ends were 2 bases for V and 7 bases for J; bases not matched to a gene: 8. CDR3 bases: TGTGCCAGCAGTTTATTATCTAGCGGGAGTGGAAATGAGCAGTTCTTC. It encodes CASSLLSSGSGNEQFF.